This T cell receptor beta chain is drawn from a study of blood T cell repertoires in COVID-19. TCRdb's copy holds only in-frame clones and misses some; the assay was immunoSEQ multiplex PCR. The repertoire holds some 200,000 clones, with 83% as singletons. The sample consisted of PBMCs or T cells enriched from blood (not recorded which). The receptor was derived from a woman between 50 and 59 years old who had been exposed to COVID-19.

In DNA form, the CDR3 reads TGTGCCAGCAGCTTCCGTACCGGCTACAATGAGCAGTTCTTC. This encodes CASSFRTGYNEQFF. V gene TRBV11-2 combines with J gene TRBJ2-1, with no clear D. Germline CDR1 SGHAT, CDR2 FQNNGV. Trimming pared 3 bases from V and 3 bases from J, leaving 9 bases between. The CDR3 loop spans 14 amino acids. The complete variable domain, with remaining parts taken from reference TRBV11-2 and TRBJ2-1, reads EAGVAQSPRYKIIEKRQSVAFWCNPISGHATLYWYQQILGQGPKLLIQFQNNGVVDDSQLPKDRFSAERLKGVDSTLKIQPAKLEDSAVYLCASSFRTGYNEQFFGPGTRLTVL.